This passage covers 11 T cell receptor beta chains from one sample sequenced in a study of blood T cell repertoires in COVID-19. Method: immunoSEQ multiplex PCR; TCRdb's copy keeps in-frame clones and lacks some. The data hold more than 300,000 clones, with 86% observed a single time. The sequencing input was PBMCs or T cells enriched from blood (not recorded which). These receptors came from a woman under 30 who had recovered from COVID-19.

The gene calls are TRBV4-1 and TRBJ2-3, with 9 bases fitting TRBD1. The V gene's germline CDR1 is MGHRA and CDR2 YSYEKL. The CDR3 has 16 residues. V was clipped by 2 bases and J by 3 bases; unmatched bases: 6. The CDR3 is CASSQSLGQGTDTQYF. CDR3 bases: TGCGCCAGCAGCCAATCCCTCGGACAGGGGACAGATACGCAGTATTTT.

This clone was seen a few times. The V and J genes are TRBV7-9 and TRBJ1-2; no definite D call. The germline V gene encodes CDR1 SEHNR and CDR2 FQNEAQ (reference sequence). This CDR3 contains 13 residues. Trimming removed 4 bases from V and 3 bases from J, with 9 bases in between. The CDR3 bases are TGTGCCAGCAGCTCCGCGCTTTACTATGGCTACACCTTC. Translated: CASSSALYYGYTF.

This chain connects TRBV4-1 to TRBJ1-1, with D possibly being TRBD1 (6 bases). This CDR3 spans 16 amino acids. V lost 1 base to trimming and J lost 5 bases, with 17 bases between them. In germline, CDR1 is MGHRA, CDR2 YSYEKL. The CDR3 DNA sequence: TGCGCCAGCAGCCAAGGGGTAGGTGGGGGCGAAACTGAAGCTTTCTTT. Translating gives CASSQGVGGGETEAFF.

The chain uses TRBV5-5 and TRBJ2-7; D perhaps matches TRBD1 (6 bases). V was clipped by 4 bases and J by 5 bases, with 13 bases between them. Looked up from germline, CDR1 is SGHKS and CDR2 is YYEKEE (reference sequence). The CDR3 runs to 13 residues. As DNA, the CDR3 is TGTGCCAGCAGCGATATCACAGGGAACGAGCAGTACTTC. Its protein product is CASSDITGNEQYF.

The chain carries TRBV11-1 and TRBJ2-2; 7 bases align to TRBD2. Germline V CDR1 and CDR2: SGHAT, FQDESV (reference sequence). V lost 2 bases to trimming and J lost 1 base; unmatched junction nucleotides: 4. The CDR3 is made up of 16 amino acids. CDR3 residues: CASSLRPSGNTGELFF. The CDR3 DNA sequence: TGTGCCAGCAGCTTAAGGCCTAGCGGGAACACCGGGGAGCTGTTTTTT. The full variable domain, its missing parts supplied by reference TRBV11-1 and TRBJ2-2, is EAEVAQSPRYKITEKSQAVAFWCDPISGHATLYWYRQILGQGPELLVQFQDESVVDDSQLPKDRFSAERLKGVDSTLKIQPAELGDSAMYLCASSLRPSGNTGELFFGEGSRLTVL.

CDR3 residues: CASSRRQGGYNEQFF. The CDR3 DNA sequence: TGTGCCAGCAGCCGAAGACAGGGAGGATACAATGAGCAGTTCTTC. This rearrangement joins TRBV6-5 to TRBJ2-1; a weak D match, TRBD1 (7 bases). This CDR3 contains 15 residues. Trimming cost V 6 bases and J 4 bases, with 16 bases left between them. Germline CDR1 reads MNHEY; CDR2 reads SVGAGI.

This sequence joins TRBV19 and TRBJ1-1, with D possibly being TRBD1 (5 bases). Per germline, CDR1 LNHDA and CDR2 SQIVND (reference sequence). V was shortened by 2 bases and J by 1 base, with 8 bases between the two germline ends. The CDR3 sequence is 14 residues long. DNA for the CDR3: TGTGCCAGTAGTATACCAGGGCAGAACACTGAAGCTTTCTTT. This sequence encodes CASSIPGQNTEAFF.

The chain employs TRBV19 and TRBJ2-2; no firm D call. This CDR3 is built from 16 residues. Trimming shortened V by 3 bases and J by 0 bases, and 11 bases separated the two germline ends. Germline values: CDR1 LNHDA, CDR2 SQIVND (reference sequence). CDR3 coding DNA: TGTGCCAGTAGTATCGTTACAGAAGCGAACACCGGGGAGCTGTTTTTT. Translating it yields CASSIVTEANTGELFF. The full variable domain, rest sourced from reference TRBV19 and TRBJ2-2, is DGGITQSPKYLFRKEGQNVTLSCEQNLNHDAMYWYRQDPGQGLRLIYYSQIVNDFQKGDIAEGYSVSREKKESFPLTVTSAQKNPTAFYLCASSIVTEANTGELFFGEGSRLTVL.

The J gene is TRBJ1-1, the V gene TRBV2; 7 bases line up with TRBD1. Germline CDR1 is SNHLY and CDR2 is FYNNEI. The J segment lost 3 bases and the V segment lost 7 bases, leaving 8 bases of the junction unmatched. This CDR3 is 14 amino acids long. The CDR3 spells CASTLQGIHTEAFF. DNA of the CDR3: TGTGCCAGCACCCTACAGGGGATCCACACTGAAGCTTTCTTT.

A few counts support this clone. The chain combines TRBV5-4 with TRBJ1-2, with 8 bases aligning to TRBD1. The trim removed 5 bases at V and 7 bases at J, leaving 7 bases unmatched. Germline V CDR1 and CDR2: SGHNT, YYREEE (reference sequence). CDR3 size: 13 residues. The chain's CDR3 is CASRTQGGGGYTF. As DNA, the CDR3 is TGTGCCAGCAGGACACAGGGGGGGGGTGGCTACACCTTC.

This chain uses TRBV7-9 with TRBJ1-1, with D possibly being TRBD1 (5 bases). In germline, CDR1 is SEHNR, CDR2 FQNEAQ (reference sequence). The V end was cut by 5 bases, the J end by 5 bases, with 18 bases between. CDR3 length: 15 residues. CDR3 sequence: CASSPRTPRWTEAFF. The CDR3 DNA sequence: TGTGCCAGCAGCCCTCGGACACCAAGGTGGACTGAAGCTTTCTTT.